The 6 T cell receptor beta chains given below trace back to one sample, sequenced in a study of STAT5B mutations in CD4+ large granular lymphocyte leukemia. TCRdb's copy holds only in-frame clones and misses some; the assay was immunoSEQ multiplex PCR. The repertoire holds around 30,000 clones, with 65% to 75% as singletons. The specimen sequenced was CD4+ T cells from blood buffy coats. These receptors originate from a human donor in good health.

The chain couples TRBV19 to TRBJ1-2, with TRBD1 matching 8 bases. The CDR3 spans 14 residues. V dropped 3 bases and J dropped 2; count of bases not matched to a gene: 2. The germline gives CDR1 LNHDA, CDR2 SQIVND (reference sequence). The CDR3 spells CASSIRGLNYGYTF. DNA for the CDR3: TGTGCCAGTAGTATCAGGGGGCTGAACTATGGCTACACCTTC.

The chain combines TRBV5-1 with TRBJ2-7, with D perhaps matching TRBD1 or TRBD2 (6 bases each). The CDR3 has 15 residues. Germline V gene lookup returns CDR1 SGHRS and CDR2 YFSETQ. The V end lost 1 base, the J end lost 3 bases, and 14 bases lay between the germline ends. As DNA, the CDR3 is TGCGCCAGCAGCTTGAATTTAGGGGGACTCTACGAGCAGTACTTC. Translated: CASSLNLGGLYEQYF.

Written as DNA, the CDR3 is TGCGCCAGCAGTGGAGTGGCTAGCGGGAGAAGGGGCTCTAGCACAGATACGCAGTATTTT. This sequence encodes CASSGVASGRRGSSTDTQYF. The genes are TRBV10-1 and TRBJ2-3; 10 bases are shared with TRBD2. The CDR3 covers 20 residues. Germline CDR1 is WNHNN and CDR2 is SYGVQD (reference sequence). J gave up 0 bases and V 4 bases, and 16 bases lay outside the gene matches.

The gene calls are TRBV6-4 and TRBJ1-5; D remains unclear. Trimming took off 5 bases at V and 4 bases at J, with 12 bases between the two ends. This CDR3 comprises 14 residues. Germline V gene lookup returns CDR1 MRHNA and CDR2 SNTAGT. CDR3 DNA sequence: TGTGCCAGCAGTAGAGAACCCGAGAATCAGCCCCAGCATTTT. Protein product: CASSREPENQPQHF.

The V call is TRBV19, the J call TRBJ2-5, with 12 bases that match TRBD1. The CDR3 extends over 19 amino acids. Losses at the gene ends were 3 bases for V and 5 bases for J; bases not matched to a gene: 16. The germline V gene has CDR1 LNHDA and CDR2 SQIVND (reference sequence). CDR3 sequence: CASSIGGGTGGTIRETQYF. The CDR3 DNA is TGTGCCAGTAGTATTGGAGGCGGGACAGGGGGCACTATACGGGAGACCCAGTACTTC.

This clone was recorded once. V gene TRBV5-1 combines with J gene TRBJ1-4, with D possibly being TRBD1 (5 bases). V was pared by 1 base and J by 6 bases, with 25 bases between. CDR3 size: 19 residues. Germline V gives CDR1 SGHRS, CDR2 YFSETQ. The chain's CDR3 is CASSLLIPKSGGRDEKLFF. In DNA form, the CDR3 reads TGCGCCAGCAGCTTGTTAATCCCGAAGTCTGGGGGACGGGATGAAAAACTGTTTTTT. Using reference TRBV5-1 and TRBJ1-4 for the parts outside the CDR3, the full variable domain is KAGVTQTPRYLIKTRGQQVTLSCSPISGHRSVSWYQQTPGQGLQFLFEYFSETQRNKGNFPGRFSGRQFSNSRSEMNVSTLELGDSALYLCASSLLIPKSGGRDEKLFFGSGTQLSVL.